Listed below are T cell receptor beta chains from one sample, sequenced in a study of blood T cell repertoires in COVID-19. Assay: immunoSEQ multiplex PCR; the TCRdb copy retains only in-frame clones and omits some. The sample includes a few hundred thousand clones, 75% to 90% seen only once; the top ten take roughly 5%. The material sequenced was peripheral blood. Every receptor here comes from a woman aged 40 to 49 who had recovered from COVID-19. CDR3s include the opening cysteine and the closing phenylalanine or tryptophan. A D gene is named only where the DNA matches it firmly. Clone size appears in some rows only: once, few, many, or a class for an expanded clone.

V gene: TRBV15; D gene: .; clone size: .; J gene: TRBJ2-3; CDR3 protein: CATSQTWGETPSTDTQYF; CDR3 DNA: TGTGCCACCAGTCAGACATGGGGGGAAACGCCTAGCACAGATACGCAGTATTTT
V gene: TRBV10-3; D gene: .; clone size: .; J gene: TRBJ1-6; CDR3 protein: CAIREIHYNSPLHF; CDR3 DNA: TGTGCCATCCGCGAAATCCACTATAATTCACCCCTCCACTTT
V gene: TRBV28; D gene: .; clone size: .; J gene: TRBJ1-1; CDR3 protein: CASSLSGHAAFF; CDR3 DNA: TGTGCCAGCAGTTTATCAGGACACGCGGCTTTCTTT
V gene: TRBV28; D gene: .; clone size: .; J gene: TRBJ2-1; CDR3 protein: CASSLMSHGEQFF; CDR3 DNA: TGTGCCAGCAGTTTGATGAGTCATGGTGAGCAGTTCTTC
V gene: TRBV28; D gene: .; clone size: .; J gene: TRBJ2-6; CDR3 protein: CASNRRNVLTF; CDR3 DNA: TGTGCCAGCAACAGACGCAACGTCCTGACTTTC
V gene: TRBV6-5; D gene: TRBD2; clone size: .; J gene: TRBJ2-1; CDR3 protein: CASSYSFGEGRNEQFF; CDR3 DNA: TGTGCCAGCAGTTACTCGTTCGGGGAGGGCCGCAATGAGCAGTTCTTC
V gene: TRBV5-1; D gene: TRBD2; clone size: once; J gene: TRBJ2-5; CDR3 protein: CASSWGLAGVQETQYF; CDR3 DNA: TGCGCCAGCAGCTGGGGTCTAGCGGGGGTGCAAGAGACCCAGTACTTC
V gene: TRBV5-6; D gene: .; clone size: .; J gene: TRBJ1-4; CDR3 protein: CASSNEGLANEKLFF; CDR3 DNA: TGTGCCAGCAGTAACGAGGGTTTGGCTAATGAAAAACTGTTTTTT
V gene: TRBV2; D gene: .; clone size: .; J gene: TRBJ1-2; CDR3 protein: CASIRDSGNYGYTF; CDR3 DNA: TGTGCCAGCATCCGAGACAGTGGAAACTATGGCTACACCTTC
V gene: TRBV27; D gene: TRBD1; clone size: .; J gene: TRBJ1-1; CDR3 protein: CASSKLGRGQGSEAFF; CDR3 DNA: TGTGCCAGCAGTAAATTGGGCAGGGGGCAGGGGAGTGAAGCTTTCTTT
V gene: TRBV4-1; D gene: TRBD1; clone size: .; J gene: TRBJ2-2; CDR3 protein: CASSQVWGTGANTGELFF; CDR3 DNA: TGCGCCAGCAGCCAAGTTTGGGGGACAGGGGCGAACACCGGGGAGCTGTTTTTT
V gene: TRBV7-2; D gene: TRBD1; clone size: .; J gene: TRBJ2-5; CDR3 protein: CASSYNTGGETQYF; CDR3 DNA: TGTGCCAGCAGTTATAATACAGGGGGGGAGACCCAGTACTTC
V gene: TRBV7-9; D gene: .; clone size: .; J gene: TRBJ2-7; CDR3 protein: CASSFNRDYEQYF; CDR3 DNA: TGTGCCAGCAGCTTTAACCGGGACTACGAGCAGTACTTC
V gene: TRBV4-3; D gene: TRBD2; clone size: .; J gene: TRBJ2-3; CDR3 protein: CASSQLAATDTQYF; CDR3 DNA: TGCGCCAGCAGTCAACTAGCGGCTACAGATACGCAGTATTTT
V gene: TRBV5-1; D gene: .; clone size: .; J gene: TRBJ2-5; CDR3 protein: CASSWIGSGQETQYF; CDR3 DNA: TGCGCCAGCAGCTGGATCGGGAGCGGGCAAGAGACCCAGTACTTC
V gene: TRBV6-5; D gene: TRBD1; clone size: .; J gene: TRBJ1-3; CDR3 protein: CASITGGSGNTIYF; CDR3 DNA: TGTGCCAGCATTACAGGGGGCTCTGGAAACACCATATATTTT
V gene: TRBV6-5; D gene: .; clone size: .; J gene: TRBJ1-1; CDR3 protein: CASREGANTEAFF; CDR3 DNA: TGTGCCAGCAGGGAGGGTGCAAACACTGAAGCTTTCTTT
V gene: TRBV5-4; D gene: .; clone size: once; J gene: TRBJ2-5; CDR3 protein: CASTLGGLQETQYF; CDR3 DNA: TGTGCCAGCACCCTTGGCGGGTTGCAAGAGACCCAGTACTTC
V gene: TRBV12-3/TRBV12-4; D gene: .; clone size: .; J gene: TRBJ1-5; CDR3 protein: CASSFSSNQPQHF; CDR3 DNA: TGTGCCAGCAGTTTTTCGAGCAATCAGCCCCAGCATTTT
V gene: TRBV5-4; D gene: .; clone size: .; J gene: TRBJ1-1; CDR3 protein: CASSLGAFEAFF; CDR3 DNA: TGTGCCAGCAGCTTGGGGGCATTTGAAGCTTTCTTT
V gene: TRBV4-2; D gene: TRBD1; clone size: .; J gene: TRBJ1-4; CDR3 protein: CASSQAPGQGGEKLFF; CDR3 DNA: TGTGCCAGCAGCCAAGCCCCGGGACAGGGAGGCGAAAAACTGTTTTTT
V gene: TRBV6-2/TRBV6-3; D gene: TRBD2; clone size: .; J gene: TRBJ2-7; CDR3 protein: CASSLAVTHEQYF; CDR3 DNA: TGTGCCAGCAGTCTAGCGGTTACCCACGAGCAGTACTTC
V gene: TRBV30; D gene: .; clone size: .; J gene: TRBJ2-2; CDR3 protein: CAWSVPYRVNTGELFF; CDR3 DNA: TGTGCCTGGAGTGTACCGTACAGGGTCAACACCGGGGAGCTGTTTTTT
V gene: TRBV3-1/TRBV3-2; D gene: TRBD1; clone size: .; J gene: TRBJ1-2; CDR3 protein: CASSPHRDSSLHLYGYTF; CDR3 DNA: TGTGCCAGCAGCCCTCATAGGGACAGCTCGCTCCACCTTTATGGCTACACCTTC
V gene: TRBV7-9; D gene: TRBD1; clone size: .; J gene: TRBJ2-7; CDR3 protein: CASSLQGESYEQYF; CDR3 DNA: TGTGCCAGCAGCTTACAGGGGGAATCCTACGAGCAGTACTTC
V gene: TRBV5-4; D gene: TRBD1; clone size: .; J gene: TRBJ2-3; CDR3 protein: CASSQNPGQGTDTQYF; CDR3 DNA: TGTGCCAGCAGCCAAAACCCGGGACAGGGAACAGATACGCAGTATTTT
V gene: TRBV20-1; D gene: .; clone size: .; J gene: TRBJ2-1; CDR3 protein: CSASGLLYNEQFF; CDR3 DNA: TGCAGTGCTAGTGGACTTTTATACAATGAGCAGTTCTTC
V gene: TRBV10-3; D gene: TRBD2; clone size: .; J gene: TRBJ2-3; CDR3 protein: CAISMSAGATDTQYF; CDR3 DNA: TGTGCCATCAGTATGTCAGCGGGAGCTACAGATACGCAGTATTTT
V gene: TRBV3-1/TRBV3-2; D gene: TRBD1; clone size: few; J gene: TRBJ1-1; CDR3 protein: CASSPFDRVTEAFF; CDR3 DNA: TGTGCCAGCAGCCCCTTCGACAGGGTCACTGAAGCTTTCTTT
V gene: TRBV5-1; D gene: .; clone size: .; J gene: TRBJ1-1; CDR3 protein: CASRETSGAFTEAFF; CDR3 DNA: TGCGCCAGCAGGGAAACATCAGGGGCCTTCACTGAAGCTTTCTTT
V gene: TRBV19; D gene: TRBD2; clone size: few; J gene: TRBJ2-2; CDR3 protein: CASKREGAGELFF; CDR3 DNA: TGTGCCAGTAAGCGGGAGGGCGCCGGGGAGCTGTTTTTT
V gene: TRBV27; D gene: TRBD1; clone size: .; J gene: TRBJ1-2; CDR3 protein: CASHTGGYGYTF; CDR3 DNA: TGTGCCAGCCATACAGGGGGCTATGGCTACACCTTC
V gene: TRBV27; D gene: TRBD1; clone size: once; J gene: TRBJ1-1; CDR3 protein: CASSSQGWTEAFF; CDR3 DNA: TGTGCCAGCAGTTCACAGGGGTGGACTGAAGCTTTCTTT
V gene: TRBV2; D gene: .; clone size: .; J gene: TRBJ2-1; CDR3 protein: CASGGHHNEQFF; CDR3 DNA: TGTGCCAGCGGGGGACACCACAATGAGCAGTTCTTC
V gene: TRBV7-2; D gene: .; clone size: once; J gene: TRBJ2-2; CDR3 protein: CASSINRVSYTGELFF; CDR3 DNA: TGTGCCAGCAGCATCAACCGGGTCAGTTATACCGGGGAGCTGTTTTTT
V gene: TRBV4-1; D gene: .; clone size: few; J gene: TRBJ2-1; CDR3 protein: CASSQDQRARERRHEQFF; CDR3 DNA: TGCGCCAGCAGCCAAGATCAGCGAGCTCGTGAACGTCGCCATGAGCAGTTCTTC
V gene: TRBV2; D gene: .; clone size: once; J gene: TRBJ2-3; CDR3 protein: CASSEAGLGTDTQYF; CDR3 DNA: TGTGCCAGCAGTGAAGCGGGACTCGGCACAGATACGCAGTATTTT
V gene: TRBV6-1; D gene: .; clone size: .; J gene: TRBJ2-2; CDR3 protein: CASSERGGQELFF; CDR3 DNA: TGTGCCAGCAGTGAGCGGGGTGGTCAGGAGCTGTTTTTT
V gene: TRBV5-1; D gene: TRBD2; clone size: .; J gene: TRBJ2-2; CDR3 protein: CASSVTGRPLTGELFF; CDR3 DNA: TGCGCCAGCAGCGTGACCGGGAGGCCCCTCACCGGGGAGCTGTTTTTT
V gene: TRBV6-6; D gene: TRBD1; clone size: .; J gene: TRBJ1-1; CDR3 protein: CASGTGKVAEAFF; CDR3 DNA: TGTGCCAGCGGGACAGGGAAGGTGGCTGAAGCTTTCTTT
V gene: TRBV18; D gene: .; clone size: once; J gene: TRBJ2-3; CDR3 protein: CASSPVKGIGTDTQYF; CDR3 DNA: TGTGCCAGCTCACCAGTGAAGGGGATCGGCACAGATACGCAGTATTTT
V gene: TRBV19; D gene: .; clone size: .; J gene: TRBJ1-1; CDR3 protein: CASSNRQMNTEAFF; CDR3 DNA: TGTGCCAGTAGTAACCGACAGATGAACACTGAAGCTTTCTTT
V gene: TRBV6-6; D gene: .; clone size: .; J gene: TRBJ2-4; CDR3 protein: CASVGALSIQYF; CDR3 DNA: TGTGCCAGCGTGGGGGCGCTTAGCATTCAGTACTTC